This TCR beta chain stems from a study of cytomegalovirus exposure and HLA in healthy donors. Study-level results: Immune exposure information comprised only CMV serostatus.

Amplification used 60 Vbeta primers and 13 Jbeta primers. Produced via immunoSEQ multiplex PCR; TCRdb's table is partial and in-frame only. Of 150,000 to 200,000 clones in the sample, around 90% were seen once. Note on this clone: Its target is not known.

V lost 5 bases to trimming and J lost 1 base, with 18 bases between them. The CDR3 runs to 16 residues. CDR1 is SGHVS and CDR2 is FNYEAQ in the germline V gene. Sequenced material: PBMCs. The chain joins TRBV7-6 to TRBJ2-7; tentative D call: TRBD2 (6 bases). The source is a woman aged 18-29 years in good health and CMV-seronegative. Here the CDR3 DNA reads TGTGCCAGCAGCCCTCGGACGGTAGCGGCATCCTACGAGCAGTACTTC. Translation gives CASSPRTVAASYEQYF.